Listed below are T cell receptor beta chains from one sample, sequenced in a study of a mutant IDH1 vaccine in newly diagnosed glioma. Sequencing was performed with immunoSEQ multiplex PCR; in TCRdb, only in-frame clones are kept and a portion is missing. Of some 120,000 clones listed, 80% are singletons. For these TCRs, the target antigens are not known. Sequencing was performed on PBMCs, taken from a glioma patient whose treatment included an IDH1 peptide vaccine. Receptors were obtained from a man aged 35 to 55 with glioma. Each CDR3 is given with its conserved first and last residue. Fields, in order: V gene, CDR3 protein.

TRBV11-3	CASSYNTANTEAFF
TRBV6-5	CASREDRVATEAFF
TRBV4-1	CASSQGRARYGYTF
TRBV11-2	CASSLAAETQYF
TRBV9	CASSGTGVPYEQYF
TRBV15	CATSSQDRGRETQYF
TRBV5-4	CASSLMEGTAFF
TRBV11-2	CASSASGGGYGYTF
TRBV5-4	CASSFRTSGGGEQFF
TRBV13	CASRADLSSYEQYF
TRBV5-5	CASSPAWLGDTEAFF
TRBV5-5	CASSADPGLNVYEQYF
TRBV6-5	CASSYSTPGLGGYTF
TRBV5-5	CASSLRGPLYTQYF
TRBV6-5	CASGQNYGYTF
TRBV6-1	CASREEPGQGLSGANVLTF
TRBV19	CASRTGTVQPQHF
TRBV7-9	CASSPSAGLATNEKLFF
TRBV5-6	CASSPQGAAGNTIYF
TRBV4-1	CASSQTLAGGADTQYF
TRBV15	CATSRDGEQFF
TRBV9	CASSGTGGNTQYF
TRBV21-1	CASSKEVTGGDSGELFF
TRBV5-1	CASSTGDGPLYEQYF
TRBV6-4	CASSEGVRSTEAFF
TRBV5-4	CASAASGTTEAPFF
TRBV7-9	CASTPTGRGRTDTQYF
TRBV30	CAWIPGSSYEQYF
TRBV7-2	CASSLAWGQPQHF
TRBV7-2	CASSLGGAGELFF
TRBV4-3	CASSQRGGQGNPRPEAFF
TRBV7-2	CASSFLGGNQPQHF
TRBV7-6	CASSLASEGYNSPLHF
TRBV9	CASSGLSQGLDTQYF
TRBV7-9	CASSLAFGSYEQYF